This entry is about one T cell receptor beta chain. The CDR3 runs 15 residues. Germline V CDR1 and CDR2: MDHEN, SYDVKM. The V segment lost 6 bases and the J segment 6 bases; nucleotides outside the gene matches: 9. This entry comes from a study of cytomegalovirus exposure and HLA in healthy donors. The primer mix had 60 Vbeta and 13 Jbeta primers. Only in-frame clones appear in the TCRdb table, and some are missing; sequencing was by immunoSEQ multiplex PCR. The table shows about 190,000 clones, with 70% to 75% occurring only once. The chain has TRBV28 and TRBJ2-7; 12 bases are a match to TRBD1. This sequence was found in a man aged 30 to 45 in good health and CMV-seropositive. Sequencing input: PBMCs. The DNA for the CDR3 is TGTGCCAGCAGCCCCCCGGGACAGGGGGCCGGCGAGCAGTACTTC. It translates to CASSPPGQGAGEQYF. Supplemented by reference TRBV28 and TRBJ2-7, the full variable domain reads DVKVTQSSRYLVKRTGEKVFLECVQDMDHENMFWYRQDPGLGLRLIYFSYDVKMKEKGDIPEGYSVSREKKERFSLILESASTNQTSMYLCASSPPGQGAGEQYFGPGTRLTVT.